The rows below give T cell receptor beta chains drawn from one sample of a study of cytomegalovirus exposure and HLA in healthy donors. Generated by immunoSEQ multiplex PCR, the TCRdb table keeps only in-frame clones and is missing some. The sample lists roughly 80,000 clones, under 70% occurring once. The sample comprised PBMCs. The source of these receptors is a man younger than 40 in good health and CMV-seropositive. CDR3s include the opening cysteine and the closing phenylalanine or tryptophan. Fields, in order: J gene, D gene, V gene, clone size, CDR3 DNA, CDR3 protein. A D gene is named only where the DNA matches it firmly. Rows may omit the clone size; those that give it use once, few, many or a size class.

j_gene: TRBJ1-4
d_gene: TRBD1
v_gene: TRBV10-3
abundance: few
CDR3nt: TGTGCCACGAACAGGGGAACTAATGAAAAACTGTTTTTT
CDR3aa: CATNRGTNEKLFF

j_gene: TRBJ2-1
d_gene: -
v_gene: TRBV5-1
abundance: -
CDR3nt: TGCGCCAGCAGCTTGGCCGGCGGGACCGAAGGAAATGAGCAGTTCTTC
CDR3aa: CASSLAGGTEGNEQFF

j_gene: TRBJ1-4
d_gene: TRBD1
v_gene: TRBV7-6
abundance: -
CDR3nt: TGTGCCAGCAGCCTATTATACAGGGGCGGTCGTGAAAAACTGTTTTTT
CDR3aa: CASSLLYRGGREKLFF

j_gene: TRBJ2-3
d_gene: -
v_gene: TRBV28
abundance: -
CDR3nt: TGTGCCAGCAGTCGCGTCCGGGGAGCTTTCACAGATACGCAGTATTTT
CDR3aa: CASSRVRGAFTDTQYF

j_gene: TRBJ2-5
d_gene: -
v_gene: TRBV5-6
abundance: few
CDR3nt: TGTGCCAGCAGCTTGAATCTAGCAAGTACTCAGTACTTC
CDR3aa: CASSLNLASTQYF

j_gene: TRBJ2-2
d_gene: -
v_gene: TRBV19
abundance: -
CDR3nt: TGTGCCAGTAGTATCTTCATCTCTATACGGACAGTGAACACCGGGGAGCTGTTTTTT
CDR3aa: CASSIFISIRTVNTGELFF

j_gene: TRBJ2-1
d_gene: -
v_gene: TRBV5-4
abundance: -
CDR3nt: TGTGCCAGCAGCTTGGATCTAGGAGGCGACAATGAGCAGTTCTTC
CDR3aa: CASSLDLGGDNEQFF

j_gene: TRBJ2-7
d_gene: TRBD1
v_gene: TRBV6-5
abundance: few
CDR3nt: TGTGCCAGCAGTTACTCGCCGGGACAGGGCGCCGAGCAGTACTTC
CDR3aa: CASSYSPGQGAEQYF

j_gene: TRBJ1-4
d_gene: -
v_gene: TRBV5-4
abundance: -
CDR3nt: TGTGCCAGCAGCTTGGCAGGGAACGAAAAACTGTTTTTT
CDR3aa: CASSLAGNEKLFF

j_gene: TRBJ2-1
d_gene: -
v_gene: TRBV7-9
abundance: once
CDR3nt: TGTGCCAGCAGCTTACTTATTGCTCAAAGCAACAATGAGCAGTTCTTC
CDR3aa: CASSLLIAQSNNEQFF

j_gene: TRBJ2-7
d_gene: TRBD1
v_gene: TRBV29-1
abundance: once
CDR3nt: TGCAGCGTCCGACAGGGGGCGGCCTACGAGCAGTACTTC
CDR3aa: CSVRQGAAYEQYF

j_gene: TRBJ2-5
d_gene: -
v_gene: TRBV28
abundance: -
CDR3nt: TGTGCCAGCAGTTTAGTAGGGGTGCAAGAGACCCAGTACTTC
CDR3aa: CASSLVGVQETQYF

j_gene: TRBJ1-1
d_gene: -
v_gene: TRBV12-5
abundance: -
CDR3nt: TGTGCTAGTGCCCTCACTAACACTGAAGCTTTCTTT
CDR3aa: CASALTNTEAFF

j_gene: TRBJ2-3
d_gene: TRBD2
v_gene: TRBV5-1
abundance: -
CDR3nt: TGCGCCAGCAGCTTGGGAGCGGGAGCTAGCACAGATACGCAGTATTTT
CDR3aa: CASSLGAGASTDTQYF

j_gene: TRBJ1-4
d_gene: TRBD1
v_gene: TRBV4-2
abundance: -
CDR3nt: TGTGCCAGCAGCCAAGGGCGACAGGGGGAGAATGAAAAACTGTTTTTT
CDR3aa: CASSQGRQGENEKLFF

j_gene: TRBJ1-1
d_gene: TRBD1
v_gene: TRBV5-1
abundance: -
CDR3nt: TGCGCCAGCAGCTTGGGACAGGGGACTTGGAACACTGAAGCTTTCTTT
CDR3aa: CASSLGQGTWNTEAFF

j_gene: TRBJ2-1
d_gene: -
v_gene: TRBV5-6
abundance: few
CDR3nt: TGTGCCAGCAACGACCAACGGGGGAATGAGCAGTTCTTC
CDR3aa: CASNDQRGNEQFF